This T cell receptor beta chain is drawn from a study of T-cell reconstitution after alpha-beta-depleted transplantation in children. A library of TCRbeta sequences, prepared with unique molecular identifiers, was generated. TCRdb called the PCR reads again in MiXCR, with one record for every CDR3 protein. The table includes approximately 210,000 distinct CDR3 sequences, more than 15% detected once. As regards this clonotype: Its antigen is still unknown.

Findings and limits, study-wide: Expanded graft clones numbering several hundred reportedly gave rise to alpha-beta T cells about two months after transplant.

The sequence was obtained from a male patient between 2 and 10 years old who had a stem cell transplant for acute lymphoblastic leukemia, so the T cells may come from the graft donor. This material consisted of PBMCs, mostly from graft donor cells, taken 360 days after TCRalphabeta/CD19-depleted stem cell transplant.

The CDR3 protein is CASSLGDLHPNTGELFF. The CDR3 region has the DNA TGCGCCAGCAGCTTGGGGGACCTCCACCCGAACACCGGGGAGCTGTTTTTT. The chain joins TRBV5-1 to TRBJ2-2; D might be TRBD1 or TRBD2, each matching 5 bases. This CDR3 has 17 residues. CDR1 and CDR2 (germline): SGHRS, YFSETQ. Trimming left V 0 bases short and J 0 bases short, with 12 bases between.